The present entry profiles one T cell receptor (beta chain) with its context. Naive CD8 cells lacked CD45RO, underwent positive selection for CCR7 and left out terminally differentiated effector memory CD45RA+ cells. V was cut by 5 bases and J by 7 bases, with 12 bases left in between. Germline V lookup: CDR1 SGHNT, CDR2 YENEEA. The CDR3 runs 13 residues. Using immunoSEQ multiplex PCR, the repertoire was profiled, and TCRdb retains in-frame clones only, with some absent. The sample has millions of clones; roughly 95% are singletons. This sample was included in a study of shared clonotypes between healthy human individuals.

The source of this sequence is a man between 18 and 29 years old in good health. The chain joins TRBV11-3 to TRBJ2-1; D is uncertain. Material: naive CD8+ T cells sorted from blood. The CDR3 coding sequence is TGTGCCAGCAGCCTATCAGTAGGTAATGAGCAGTTCTTC. It encodes CASSLSVGNEQFF.